This paragraph covers one TCR beta chain sequence. The data were obtained in a study of T cell changes during pregnancy in multiple sclerosis. The CDR3 runs 13 residues. CDR1 is LNHDA and CDR2 is SQIVND in the germline V gene (reference sequence). Unmatched junction bases numbered 4, after V lost 2 bases and J lost 7 bases. Assay used: immunoSEQ multiplex PCR; TCRdb lists only in-frame clones, some missing. In the table there are 60,000 or so clones, roughly nine tenths of which are singletons. Material: peripheral blood, obtained in the first trimester of pregnancy. This sequence originates from a female donor with multiple sclerosis, enrolled in a pregnancy study. The chain combines TRBV19 with TRBJ1-1, with 7 bases fitting TRBD1. CDR3 region: CASSIRGPNEAFF. For the CDR3, the DNA is TGTGCCAGTAGTATAAGGGGGCCAAATGAAGCTTTCTTT.